The clone carrying this T cell receptor (beta chain) was observed many times. Germline V gene data show CDR1 as MGHDK and CDR2 as SYGVNS. The CDR3 consists of 14 residues. The ends lost 7 bases at V and 8 bases at J; junction bases unmatched: 5. This sample was taken from a study of spatial heterogeneity in lung cancer. All TCR cDNA molecules were individually tagged with a unique molecular identifier. TCRdb ran MiXCR on the 5' RACE reads and lists one entry per CDR3 protein. There are some 20,000 distinct CDR3 sequences in the sample; about 3.3% occur only once, and more than 25% lies in the top ten. The time point was: sample taken at primary tumor resection. Samples were donated by 72 untreated early-stage non-small cell lung cancer patients. Tumor, nontumor lung or frozen PBMC supplied whole RNA that was sequenced unsorted.

The chain links TRBV25-1 to TRBJ2-2; 12 nucleotides agree with TRBD2. The sequenced sample was PBMCs, obtained at surgery. The receptor comes from a female donor with early-stage non-small cell lung cancer. CDR3 amino acids: CASMASGRAGELFF. CDR3 DNA: TGTGCCAGCATGGCTAGCGGGAGGGCAGGGGAGCTGTTTTTT.